What follows is one T cell receptor (beta chain) and its context. After re-calling the 5' RACE reads, TCRdb lists one entry per CDR3 protein, DNA absent. This listing includes over 150,000 distinct CDR3 sequences. This sample is part of a study of T cells expressing NK-cell markers. At the level of the study: In sorted CD3+CD56+NKG2C+, CD3+CD56+NKG2C- and CD3+CD56-NKG2C+ T cells, TCR beta repertoires were obtained. Seven of the eight sequenced donors were classified as HCMV-seropositive, and one was classified as seronegative.

Germline V gene lookup returns CDR1 DFQATT and CDR2 SNEGSKA (reference sequence). The length of the CDR3 is 14 residues. The source of this sequence is a woman aged 45-65 years in good health. The chain recombines TRBV20-1 with TRBJ2-7; lacking DNA, the TRBD1 call made by TCRdb goes unchecked. Sequences were obtained from blood T cells: a sorted CD56 or NKG2C T cell subset, CD4+ or CD8+ T cells, or bulk PBMC T cells (not recorded which). The CDR3 region is CSAWTGGGSYEQYF.